The subject of this entry is one T cell receptor beta chain. The sample comes from a study of technical replicates of blood from several donors. Method: immunoSEQ multiplex PCR; TCRdb's copy keeps in-frame clones and lacks some. The sample lists 65,000 to 80,000 clones; 95% to 98% were seen once. The origin of this receptor is a human donor in good health. Input material: T cells isolated from PBMCs.

This chain's CDR3 is CASTPRRAYNEQFF. DNA for the CDR3: TGTGCCAGCACCCCGAGGCGGGCCTACAATGAGCAGTTCTTC. V and J are TRBV7-9 and TRBJ2-1; possibly TRBD2 for D (5 bases). From germline, CDR1 is SEHNR and CDR2 FQNEAQ (reference sequence). Trimming pared 7 bases from V and 2 bases from J, leaving 12 bases between. The CDR3 totals 14 residues.